The clone carrying this TCR beta chain came up once. As yet, its antigen is unknown. The assay was immunoSEQ multiplex PCR, and TCRdb's table has in-frame clones only and misses some. Of about 130,000 clones listed, approximately 89% are singletons. The CDR3 extends over 14 amino acids. Germline CDR1 SGHRS, CDR2 YFSETQ. V dropped 4 bases and J dropped 5; count of bases not matched to a gene: 4. The data stem from a study of cytomegalovirus exposure and HLA in healthy donors. Study as a whole: It was reported in a later analysis that the same platform had been used for the approximately 120 validation repertoires as for the roughly 650 first-cohort repertoires. Study-wide findings and caveats: A few CMV-associated chains were confirmed in vitro to be specific for CMV antigens. A later analysis found first-cohort TCR clusters tended to co-occur in the 120 validation repertoires.

The chain recombines TRBV5-1 with TRBJ2-3; 10 nucleotides align to TRBD2. This receptor was identified in a man aged 25 to 40 in good health and CMV-seronegative. Sequencing was done on a sample of PBMCs. CDR3 nucleotides: TGCGCCAGCAGCCCCCCTAGCGGGAGAGATACGCAGTATTTT. This translates into CASSPPSGRDTQYF. Combining the CDR3 with reference TRBV5-1 and TRBJ2-3 gives the whole variable domain KAGVTQTPRYLIKTRGQQVTLSCSPISGHRSVSWYQQTPGQGLQFLFEYFSETQRNKGNFPGRFSGRQFSNSRSEMNVSTLELGDSALYLCASSPPSGRDTQYFGPGTRLTVL.